What follows are 16 T cell receptor beta chains derived from one specimen sequenced in a study of T cell repertoires in cytomegalovirus infection. Via MiXCR, TCRdb re-called the reads, giving one row per CDR3 protein. Of 900,000 to 950,000 distinct CDR3 sequences listed, roughly 30% are singletons. These TCRs are of unknown antigen specificity. The sample consisted of cultured CD8+ T cells from PBMCs, taken from culture after CMV antigen stimulation. These receptors were taken from a human donor in good health (CMV status not recorded). Some clones in this sample may be carry-over from other donors' samples.

This clonotype appeared a few times. The chain joins TRBV7-9 to TRBJ2-3, with 11 bases matching TRBD1. The CDR3 runs to 14 residues. V was pared by 4 bases and J by 7 bases, with 4 bases of the junction left unmatched. CDR1 and CDR2 from the germline V gene are SEHNR and FQNEAQ (reference sequence). CDR3 loop: CASSSDRGQNTQYF. CDR3 DNA sequence: TGTGCCAGCAGCTCGGACAGGGGGCAGAATACGCAGTATTTT.

The chain recombines TRBV6-1 with TRBJ1-5; a weak D match, TRBD1 (5 bases). V shed 5 bases and J shed 0 bases, with 11 bases lying between them. Germline assignment: CDR1 MNHNS and CDR2 SASEGT. This CDR3 spans 15 amino acids. DNA for the CDR3: TGTGCCAGCAGTAAGACGGGACTTAGCAATCAGCCCCAGCATTTT. It encodes CASSKTGLSNQPQHF.

This chain connects TRBV6-2 or TRBV6-3 to TRBJ2-3, with TRBD2 matching 12 bases. The CDR3 has 18 amino acids. Germline CDR1 is MNHEY and CDR2 is SVGEGT. Germline trimming cut 2 bases from V and 3 bases from J; bases unmatched to any gene: 9. In DNA form, the CDR3 reads TGTGCCAGCAGTTACGAATCTAGCGGGGGGGATTTAACAGATACGCAGTATTTT. Residues: CASSYESSGGDLTDTQYF.

V gene TRBV7-9 combines with J gene TRBJ1-5; D call uncertain. The V gene's germline CDR1 is SEHNR and CDR2 FQNEAQ (reference sequence). V was shortened by 5 bases and J by 6 bases, with 8 bases between the two germline ends. CDR3 length equals 12 residues. The CDR3: CASSEMVQPQHF. In DNA form, the CDR3 reads TGTGCCAGCAGCGAAATGGTTCAGCCCCAGCATTTT.

The gene calls are TRBV6-6 and TRBJ1-2, with 8 bases fitting TRBD1. Trimming at V came to 2 bases and at J to 5 bases, leaving 7 bases not matched to a gene. The CDR3 sequence is 15 residues long. Per the germline V gene, CDR1 is MNHNY and CDR2 is SVGAGI (reference sequence). The CDR3 reads CASSYGGQGGYGYTF. For the CDR3, the DNA is TGTGCCAGCAGTTACGGCGGACAGGGCGGGTATGGCTACACCTTC.

About this clonotype itself: A much larger clone is a single base away; this may be a read error. The V and J genes are TRBV7-6 and TRBJ2-2; D is perhaps TRBD1 or TRBD2 (5 bases each). Per germline, CDR1 SGHVS and CDR2 FNYEAQ. The CDR3 covers 16 residues. Between the trimmed V and J ends, which lost 4 bases and 5 bases, there was a span of 17 bases. The CDR3: CASSSGWDAQTGELFF. The CDR3 DNA sequence: TGTGCCAGCAGCTCAGGCTGGGACGCTCAGACCGGGGAGCTGTTTTTT.

This clonotype occurred many times. Written as DNA, the CDR3 is TGTGCCAGCAAAGAGACAGGGAGCCCCTACAATGAGCAGTTCTTC. Amino acid sequence: CASKETGSPYNEQFF. The chain uses TRBV7-6 and TRBJ2-1, with 7 bases fitting TRBD1. Trimming took 7 bases from V and 2 from J; bases not matched to a gene: 8. CDR1 SGHVS and CDR2 FNYEAQ come from the germline V gene. The CDR3 has 15 residues.

This sequence joins TRBV11-3 and TRBJ2-5, with D possibly being TRBD1 (6 bases). Germline V gene sequence: CDR1 SGHNT, CDR2 YENEEA. The CDR3 contains 15 residues. Trimming took 5 bases from V and 5 from J, leaving 18 bases between them. As DNA, the CDR3 is TGTGCCAGCAGCGCGCCGGGACAAGAGGGGGAGACCCAGTACTTC. It is translated as CASSAPGQEGETQYF. Combining the CDR3 with reference TRBV11-3 and TRBJ2-5 gives the whole variable domain EAGVVQSPRYKIIEKKQPVAFWCNPISGHNTLYWYLQNLGQGPELLIRYENEEAVDDSQLPKDRFSAERLKGVDSTLKIQPAELGDSAVYLCASSAPGQEGETQYFGPGTRLLVL.

This sequence joins TRBV14 and TRBJ1-1; D may be TRBD1 (6 bases). Trimming removed 5 bases from V and 5 bases from J, with 15 bases in between. The germline V gene has CDR1 SGHDN and CDR2 FVKESK. The CDR3 is 14 amino acids. CDR3 amino acids: CASSEDRVVTEAFF. The CDR3 DNA reads TGTGCCAGCAGCGAGGACAGAGTGGTTACTGAAGCTTTCTTT.

This sequence joins TRBV5-5 and TRBJ1-1, with a weak D call TRBD1 (5 bases). CDR3 size: 15 residues. V was shortened by 4 bases and J by 5 bases, with 18 bases between the two germline ends. Germline V gene lookup returns CDR1 SGHKS and CDR2 YYEKEE (reference sequence). The CDR3 DNA sequence: TGTGCCAGCAGCCCCGGGTCTTCAGGGAGAACTGAAGCTTTCTTT. Translation gives CASSPGSSGRTEAFF.

The chain links TRBV5-6 to TRBJ1-6; D may be TRBD1 (5 bases). CDR3 size: 13 residues. The germline CDR1 and CDR2 sequences are SGHDT and YYEEEE. Trimming took off 0 bases at V and 13 bases at J, with 11 bases between the two ends. The CDR3 protein is CASSLARGLPLHF. The DNA for the CDR3 is TGTGCCAGCAGCTTGGCCCGGGGCCTTCCCCTCCACTTT.

Notes on this clonotype: Just one base apart from a much larger clone, this may be a read error. The J gene is TRBJ2-4, the V gene TRBV7-4; perhaps TRBD1 as D (9 bases). Per the germline V gene, CDR1 is SGHVT and CDR2 is SQSDAQ. This CDR3 region has 17 residues. V lost 5 bases and J 2 bases, leaving 19 bases between the germline ends. CDR3 residues: CASSPRGDRATKNIQYF. CDR3 DNA sequence: TGTGCCAGCAGCCCGCGGGGGGACAGGGCGACCAAAAACATTCAGTACTTC.

This clonotype came up a few times. V gene TRBV7-8 combines with J gene TRBJ2-5; TRBD2 matches 10 bases. With V trimmed by 2 bases and J by 0 bases, 6 bases remained unmatched. The CDR3 is 17 amino acids. Germline assignment: CDR1 SGHVS and CDR2 FQNEAQ. The CDR3 DNA sequence: TGTGCCAGCAGCTTAAGTCCTAGCGGGGGCCACCAAGAGACCCAGTACTTC. The encoded protein is CASSLSPSGGHQETQYF. Drawing the rest from reference TRBV7-8 and TRBJ2-5, the complete variable domain is GAGVSQSPRYKVAKRGQDVALRCDPISGHVSLFWYQQALGQGPEFLTYFQNEAQLDKSGLPSDRFFAERPEGSVSTLKIQRTQQEDSAVYLCASSLSPSGGHQETQYFGPGTRLLVL.

The V gene is TRBV9, the J gene TRBJ1-2; TRBD1 is a possible D gene (6 bases). Deletions cut 0 bases from V and 4 bases from J, with 22 bases between. The CDR3 is 18 amino acids. Germline V CDR1 and CDR2: SGDLS, YYNGEE. The DNA for the CDR3 is TGTGCCAGCAGCGTAGCATTAACTCGACAGGACGGCCCCTATGGCTACACCTTC. It codes for CASSVALTRQDGPYGYTF. The variable domain in full, completed from reference TRBV9 and TRBJ1-2, reads DSGVTQTPKHLITATGQRVTLRCSPRSGDLSVYWYQQSLDQGLQFLIQYYNGEERAKGNILERFSAQQFPDLHSELNLSSLELGDSALYFCASSVALTRQDGPYGYTFGSGTRLTVV.

This chain connects TRBV6-8 to TRBJ2-7; D gene ambiguous. Germline V gene sequence: CDR1 MNHGY, CDR2 SAAAGT. The CDR3 covers 13 residues. V was cut by 5 bases and J by 4 bases, with 12 bases left in between. Here the CDR3 reads CASSKGPIYEQYV. The DNA for the CDR3 is TGTGCCAGCAGTAAAGGACCGATTTACGAGCAGTACGTC.

This chain connects TRBV19 to TRBJ2-1, with D unresolved. The V end was cut by 5 bases, the J end by 2 bases, with 16 bases between. Germline CDR1 and CDR2: LNHDA and SQIVND (reference sequence). The CDR3 is made up of 16 amino acids. The CDR3: CASSSPPIPPYNEQFF. The CDR3 DNA follows: TGTGCCAGTAGTTCACCACCAATCCCCCCCTACAATGAGCAGTTCTTC.